This T cell receptor (beta chain) emerged from a study of cytomegalovirus exposure and HLA in healthy donors. 60 Vbeta and 13 Jbeta primers were used in PCR. Method: immunoSEQ multiplex PCR; TCRdb's copy keeps in-frame clones and lacks some. This sample's table has about 130,000 clones. The sequence was obtained from a woman aged 60-75 years in good health and CMV-seronegative. The sequencing input was PBMCs.

This CDR3 is CASDFGEVNSPLHF. The CDR3 DNA is TGTGCCAGCGACTTCGGGGAGGTGAACTCACCCCTCCACTTT. V and J are TRBV7-2 and TRBJ1-6, with D uncertain. Trimming stripped 8 bases from V and 10 bases from J, with 18 bases between. Germline V gene sequence: CDR1 SGHTA, CDR2 FQGNSA. CDR3 length: 14 amino acids.